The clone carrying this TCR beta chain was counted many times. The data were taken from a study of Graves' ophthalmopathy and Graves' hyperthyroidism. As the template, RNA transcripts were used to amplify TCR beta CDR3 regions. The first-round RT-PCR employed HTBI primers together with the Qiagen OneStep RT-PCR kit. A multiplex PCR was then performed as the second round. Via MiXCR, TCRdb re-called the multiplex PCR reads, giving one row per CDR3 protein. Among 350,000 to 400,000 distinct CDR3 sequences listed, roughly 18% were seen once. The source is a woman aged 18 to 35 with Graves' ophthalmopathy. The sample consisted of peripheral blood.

As DNA, the CDR3 is TGCAGTGCCCGTTGGTCAGCTGAAGCTTTCTTT. Its protein product is CSARWSAEAFF. The chain is built from TRBV20-1 and TRBJ1-1; no definite D call. Germline V gene lookup returns CDR1 DFQATT and CDR2 SNEGSKA (reference sequence). CDR3 length equals 11 residues. The V end was cut by 6 bases, the J end by 6 bases, with 11 bases between.